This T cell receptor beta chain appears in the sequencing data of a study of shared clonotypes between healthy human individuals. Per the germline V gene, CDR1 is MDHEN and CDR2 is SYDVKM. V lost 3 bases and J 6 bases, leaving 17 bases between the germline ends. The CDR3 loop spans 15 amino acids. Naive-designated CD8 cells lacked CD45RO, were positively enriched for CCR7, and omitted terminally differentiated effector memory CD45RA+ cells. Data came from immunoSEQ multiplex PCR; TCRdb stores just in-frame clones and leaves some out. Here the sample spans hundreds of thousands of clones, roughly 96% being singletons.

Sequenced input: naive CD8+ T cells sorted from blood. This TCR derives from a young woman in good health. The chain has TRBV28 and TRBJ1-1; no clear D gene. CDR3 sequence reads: CASSFSPLQVSEAFF. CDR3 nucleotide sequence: TGTGCCAGCAGTTTTTCACCCCTACAAGTGTCTGAAGCTTTCTTT.